This TCR beta chain was found in a study of cytomegalovirus exposure and HLA in healthy donors. Regarding the study as a whole: In vitro data verified a few CMV-associated chains as specific for CMV antigens.

Per the germline V gene, CDR1 is GTSNPN and CDR2 is SVGIG (reference sequence). This CDR3 is built from 14 residues. V was trimmed by 5 bases and J by 0 bases, leaving 13 bases between them. A multiplex PCR was run with 60 Vbeta primers and 13 Jbeta primers. Profiled with immunoSEQ multiplex PCR; TCRdb holds only in-frame clones, not every one. Of about 160,000 clones listed, 84% are singletons. A remark on this clone: Its antigen remains unknown.

The origin of this receptor is a man aged 50 or older in good health and CMV-seropositive. The chain employs TRBV30 and TRBJ1-1; a weak D match, TRBD1 (5 bases). Material for sequencing was PBMCs. The CDR3 nucleotides read TGTGCCTGGGCCCGGGGGAGTTTGAACACTGAAGCTTTCTTT. As protein: CAWARGSLNTEAFF.